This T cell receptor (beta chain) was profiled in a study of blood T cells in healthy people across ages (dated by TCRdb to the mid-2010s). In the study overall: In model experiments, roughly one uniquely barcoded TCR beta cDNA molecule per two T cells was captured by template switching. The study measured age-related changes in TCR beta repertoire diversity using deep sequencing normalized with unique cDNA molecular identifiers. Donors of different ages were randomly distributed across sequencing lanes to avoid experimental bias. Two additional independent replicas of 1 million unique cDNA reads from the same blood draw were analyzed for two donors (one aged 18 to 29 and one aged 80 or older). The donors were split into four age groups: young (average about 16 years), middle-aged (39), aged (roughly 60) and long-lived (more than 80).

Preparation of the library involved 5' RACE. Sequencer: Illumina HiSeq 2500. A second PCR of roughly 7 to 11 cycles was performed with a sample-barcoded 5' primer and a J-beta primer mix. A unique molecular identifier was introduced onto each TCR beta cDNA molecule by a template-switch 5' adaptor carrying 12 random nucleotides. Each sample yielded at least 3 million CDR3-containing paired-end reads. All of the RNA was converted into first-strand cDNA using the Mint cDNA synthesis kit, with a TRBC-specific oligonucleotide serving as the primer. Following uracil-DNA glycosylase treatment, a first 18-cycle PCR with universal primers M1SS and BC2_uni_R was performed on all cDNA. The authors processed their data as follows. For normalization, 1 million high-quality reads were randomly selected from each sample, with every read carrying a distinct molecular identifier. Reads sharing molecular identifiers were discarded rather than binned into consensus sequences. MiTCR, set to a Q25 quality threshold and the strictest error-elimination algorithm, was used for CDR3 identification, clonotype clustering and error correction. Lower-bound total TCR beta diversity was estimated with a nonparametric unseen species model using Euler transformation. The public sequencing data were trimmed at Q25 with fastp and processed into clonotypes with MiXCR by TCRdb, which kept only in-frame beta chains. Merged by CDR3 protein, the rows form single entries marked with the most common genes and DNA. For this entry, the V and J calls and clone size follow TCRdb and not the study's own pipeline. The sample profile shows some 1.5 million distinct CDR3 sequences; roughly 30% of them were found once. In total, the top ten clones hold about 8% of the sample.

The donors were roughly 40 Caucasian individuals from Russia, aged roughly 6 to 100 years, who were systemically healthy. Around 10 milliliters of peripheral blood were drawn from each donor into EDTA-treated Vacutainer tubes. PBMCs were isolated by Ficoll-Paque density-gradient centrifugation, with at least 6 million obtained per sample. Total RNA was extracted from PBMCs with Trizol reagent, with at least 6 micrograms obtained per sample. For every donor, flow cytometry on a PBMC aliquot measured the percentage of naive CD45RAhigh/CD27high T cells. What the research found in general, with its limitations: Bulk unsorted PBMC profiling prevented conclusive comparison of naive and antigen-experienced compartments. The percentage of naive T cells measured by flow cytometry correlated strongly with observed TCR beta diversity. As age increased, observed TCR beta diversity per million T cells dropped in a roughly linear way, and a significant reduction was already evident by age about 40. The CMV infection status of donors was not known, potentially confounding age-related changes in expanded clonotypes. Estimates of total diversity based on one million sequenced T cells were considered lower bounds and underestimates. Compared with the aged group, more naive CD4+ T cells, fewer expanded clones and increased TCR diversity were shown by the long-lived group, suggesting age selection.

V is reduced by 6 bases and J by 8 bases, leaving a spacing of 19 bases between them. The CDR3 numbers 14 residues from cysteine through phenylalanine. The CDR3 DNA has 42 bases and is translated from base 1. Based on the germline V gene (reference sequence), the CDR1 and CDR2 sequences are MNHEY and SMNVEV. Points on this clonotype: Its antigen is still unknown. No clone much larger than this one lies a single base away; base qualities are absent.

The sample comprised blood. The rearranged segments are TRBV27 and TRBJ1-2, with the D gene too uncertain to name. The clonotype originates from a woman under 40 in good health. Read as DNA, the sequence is TGTGCCAGCAGCACCCGTCCGGGGATAGGGGGCTACACCTTC. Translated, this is CASSTRPGIGGYTF.